Listed here are 3 T cell receptor beta chains from one sample, sequenced in a study of cytomegalovirus exposure and HLA in healthy donors. Using immunoSEQ multiplex PCR, the repertoire was profiled, and TCRdb retains in-frame clones only, with some absent. The profile shows fewer than 200,000 clones, approximately 90% of them singletons. The sample consisted of PBMCs. The receptors stem from a woman aged 30 to 39 in good health and CMV-seronegative.

This chain joins TRBV14 and TRBJ2-2; D unclear. Trimming stripped 1 base from V and 3 bases from J, with 12 bases between. Germline lookup yields CDR1 SGHDN and CDR2 FVKESK. This CDR3 comprises 16 residues. The chain's CDR3 is CASSQGKQRYTGELFF. In nucleotides, the CDR3 is TGTGCCAGCAGCCAAGGAAAACAACGCTACACCGGGGAGCTGTTTTTT.

The rearrangement links TRBV7-9 to TRBJ2-7, with a weak D call TRBD1 (6 bases). The CDR3 is 14 residues long. V lost 2 bases, J lost 2 bases, and 10 bases lay in between. Germline V lookup: CDR1 SEHNR, CDR2 FQNEAQ (reference sequence). CDR3 sequence: CASSLPDRPYEQYF. CDR3 DNA: TGTGCCAGCAGCTTACCTGACAGGCCCTACGAGCAGTACTTC.

This clone has a handful of counts. The chain employs TRBV9 and TRBJ2-3; D gene uncertain. Germline CDR1 SGDLS, CDR2 YYNGEE. The germline V and J ends were trimmed by 0 bases and 1 base, with 9 bases remaining between them. This CDR3 spans 15 amino acids. CDR3 protein: CASSVAERGTDTQYF. In DNA, the CDR3 is TGTGCCAGCAGCGTAGCGGAGAGAGGCACAGATACGCAGTATTTT.